The 13 T cell receptor beta chains below were found in one sample sequenced in a study of blood T cell repertoires in COVID-19. Here immunoSEQ multiplex PCR was the method, and the copy in TCRdb shows in-frame clones only, minus some. This table holds about 370,000 clones, approximately 89% found once. Sequencing was done on a sample of peripheral blood. The receptors were gathered from a woman aged 25 to 39 with COVID-19, enrolled during active disease.

The chain combines TRBV9 with TRBJ2-6, with 9 bases identical to TRBD2. Germline trimming cut 3 bases from V and 2 bases from J; bases unmatched to any gene: 15. This CDR3 comprises 20 residues. Germline values: CDR1 SGDLS, CDR2 YYNGEE. This chain's CDR3 is CASSERSGRSEAPGANVLTF. The CDR3, as DNA: TGTGCCAGCAGCGAGCGGAGCGGGAGGAGTGAAGCACCTGGGGCCAACGTCCTGACTTTC.

The CDR3 region is CATTADRGIDGYTF. The CDR3 DNA reads TGTGCCACCACCGCCGACAGGGGGATCGATGGCTACACCTTC. The J gene is TRBJ1-2, the V gene TRBV15, with 9 positions matching TRBD1. The V gene end was trimmed by 7 bases and the J gene end by 6 bases; junction bases not matched to a gene: 9. This CDR3 has 14 residues. The germline V gene encodes CDR1 LNHNV and CDR2 YYDKDF (reference sequence). The full variable domain, with the rest looked up from reference TRBV15 and TRBJ1-2, is DAMVIQNPRYQVTQFGKPVTLSCSQTLNHNVMYWYQQKSSQAPKLLFHYYDKDFNNEADTPDNFQSRRPNTSFCFLDIRSPGLGDTAMYLCATTADRGIDGYTFGSGTRLTVV.

The chain joins TRBV12-3 or TRBV12-4 to TRBJ1-2, with 7 positions matching TRBD1. The CDR3 spans 13 residues. Unmatched junction bases numbered 5, after V lost 6 bases and J lost 4 bases. The CDR3 loop reads CASSPTGFYGYTF. Written as DNA, the CDR3 is TGTGCCAGCAGCCCGACAGGGTTCTATGGCTACACCTTC.

The chain uses TRBV24-1 and TRBJ2-3; no clear D gene. The ends were cut back, 5 bases at V and 3 bases at J, with 5 bases in the middle. This CDR3 spans 12 amino acids. Looked up from germline, CDR1 is KGHDR and CDR2 is SFDVKD. This chain's CDR3 is CATSVSTDTQYF. CDR3 nucleotide sequence: TGTGCCACCAGTGTCAGTACAGATACGCAGTATTTT.

The rearrangement uses TRBV27 and TRBJ1-2; 10 bases align to TRBD1. Germline V CDR1 and CDR2: MNHEY, SMNVEV (reference sequence). The length of the CDR3 is 14 residues. V shed 3 bases and J 8 bases; nucleotides not matched to a gene: 6. As DNA, the CDR3 is TGTGCCAGCAGTTTTGGACAGGGGGGGAGAGGCTACACCTTC. Amino acid sequence: CASSFGQGGRGYTF.

This chain uses TRBV19 with TRBJ1-5; 7 nucleotides line up with TRBD1. Germline-derived CDR1 and CDR2 are LNHDA and SQIVND (reference sequence). This CDR3 has 16 amino acids. With 7 bases clipped from V and 0 bases from J, the junction kept 9 bases outside the gene matches. The CDR3 DNA sequence: TGTGCCAGTATCCCGACAGGGTCATATAGCAATCAGCCCCAGCATTTT. This gives the protein CASIPTGSYSNQPQHF.

CDR3 coding DNA: TGTGCCTGGAGCGTCACATCGGGACAGGGTGGGGAGACCCAGTACTTC. Its translation: CAWSVTSGQGGETQYF. The chain combines TRBV30 with TRBJ2-5; 9 bases are shared with TRBD1. The CDR3 sequence is 16 residues long. V lost 3 bases, J lost 5 bases, and 13 bases stayed unmatched. Germline V CDR1 and CDR2: GTSNPN, SVGIG (reference sequence).

The V and J genes are TRBV5-1 and TRBJ2-3; 7 bases are a match to TRBD2. CDR3 size: 15 residues. Germline trimming cut 0 bases from V and 5 bases from J; bases unmatched to any gene: 6. Germline CDR1 is SGHRS and CDR2 is YFSETQ. In nucleotides, the CDR3 is TGCGCCAGCAGCTTGGTTCAGGCGGGGGAAGATACGCAGTATTTT. Its translation: CASSLVQAGEDTQYF. Full variable domain (rest looked up from reference TRBV5-1 and TRBJ2-3): KAGVTQTPRYLIKTRGQQVTLSCSPISGHRSVSWYQQTPGQGLQFLFEYFSETQRNKGNFPGRFSGRQFSNSRSEMNVSTLELGDSALYLCASSLVQAGEDTQYFGPGTRLTVL.

The chain carries TRBV4-3 and TRBJ1-1, with D unresolved. Trimming took 0 bases from V and 0 from J, leaving 14 bases between them. The length of the CDR3 is 17 residues. Germline loops: CDR1 LGHNA, CDR2 YSLEER. The CDR3 loop reads CASSQDPLGGMNTEAFF. Written as DNA, the CDR3 is TGCGCCAGCAGCCAAGATCCCCTTGGAGGGATGAACACTGAAGCTTTCTTT.

This sequence joins TRBV13 and TRBJ1-1, with D unresolved. Trimming removed 5 bases from V and 11 bases from J, with 15 bases in between. Germline CDR1 PRHDT, CDR2 FYEKMQ (reference sequence). The CDR3 runs to 12 residues. The CDR3 is CASSPQKLMAFF. The CDR3 coding sequence is TGTGCCAGCAGCCCCCAAAAGCTAATGGCTTTCTTT. Drawing the rest from reference TRBV13 and TRBJ1-1, the complete variable domain is AAGVIQSPRHLIKEKRETATLKCYPIPRHDTVYWYQQGPGQDPQFLISFYEKMQSDKGSIPDRFSAQQFSDYHSELNMSSLELGDSALYFCASSPQKLMAFFGQGTRLTVV.

The rearrangement uses TRBV3-1 (or the pseudogene TRBV3-2) and TRBJ2-1, with 9 bases matching TRBD2. This CDR3 is 14 amino acids long. The trim removed 0 bases at V and 10 bases at J, leaving 4 bases unmatched. CDR1 is LGHDT, CDR2 YNNKEL, per germline (reference sequence). The CDR3 loop is CASSQDRLAGEQFF. The DNA for the CDR3 is TGTGCCAGCAGCCAAGATCGGCTAGCGGGAGAGCAGTTCTTC.

The chain carries TRBV29-1 and TRBJ1-4; D not resolved. This CDR3 has 14 amino acids. The V gene lost 1 base and the J gene lost 5 bases, with 11 bases spanning the gap. CDR1 SQVTM and CDR2 ANQGSEA come from the germline V gene. CDR3 coding DNA: TGCAGCGTTGAAGGGACGTCGGGGAATGAAAAACTGTTTTTT. Translated: CSVEGTSGNEKLFF.

This chain connects TRBV7-2 to TRBJ2-7; D ambiguous. Germline assignment: CDR1 SGHTA and CDR2 FQGNSA. V lost 1 base, J lost 5 bases, and 9 bases lay in between. The CDR3 is 13 residues long. The CDR3 is CASSLVGGNEQYF. Written as DNA, the CDR3 is TGTGCCAGCAGCTTAGTTGGCGGTAACGAGCAGTACTTC.